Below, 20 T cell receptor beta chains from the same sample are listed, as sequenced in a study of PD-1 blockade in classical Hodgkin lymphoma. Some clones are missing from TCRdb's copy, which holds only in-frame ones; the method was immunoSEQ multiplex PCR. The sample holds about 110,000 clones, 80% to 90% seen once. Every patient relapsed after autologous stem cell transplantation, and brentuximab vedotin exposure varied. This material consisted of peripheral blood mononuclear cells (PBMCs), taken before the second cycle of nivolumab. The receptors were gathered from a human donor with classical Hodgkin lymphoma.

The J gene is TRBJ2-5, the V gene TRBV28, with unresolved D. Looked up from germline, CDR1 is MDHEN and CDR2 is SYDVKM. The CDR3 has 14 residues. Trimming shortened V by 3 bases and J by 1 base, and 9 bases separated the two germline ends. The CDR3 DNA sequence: TGTGCCAGCAGTTTTGTCAGTAGCCAAGAGACCCAGTACTTC. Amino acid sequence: CASSFVSSQETQYF.

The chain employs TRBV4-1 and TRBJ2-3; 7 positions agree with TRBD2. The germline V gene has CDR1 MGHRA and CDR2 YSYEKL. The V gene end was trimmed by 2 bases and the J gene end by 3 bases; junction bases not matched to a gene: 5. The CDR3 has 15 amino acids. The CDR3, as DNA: TGCGCCAGCAGCCAATGGGGCGGGAGTACAGATACGCAGTATTTT. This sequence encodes CASSQWGGSTDTQYF.

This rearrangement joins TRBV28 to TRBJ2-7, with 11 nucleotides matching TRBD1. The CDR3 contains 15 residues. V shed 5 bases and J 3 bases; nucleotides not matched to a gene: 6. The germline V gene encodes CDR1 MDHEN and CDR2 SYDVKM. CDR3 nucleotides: TGTGCCAGCAGTACATCCGGGACAGGGGGCTACGAGCAGTACTTC. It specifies CASSTSGTGGYEQYF.

The CDR3 here is CASSDPGAGAYEQYF. The DNA of the CDR3 is TGCGCCAGCAGTGACCCGGGGGCAGGCGCCTACGAGCAGTACTTC. This chain uses TRBV10-1 with TRBJ2-7; D could derive from TRBD1 or TRBD2 (6 bases each). The CDR3 spans 15 residues. Trimming took 3 bases from V and 2 from J, leaving 14 bases between them. CDR1 is WNHNN and CDR2 is SYGVQD in the germline V gene (reference sequence).

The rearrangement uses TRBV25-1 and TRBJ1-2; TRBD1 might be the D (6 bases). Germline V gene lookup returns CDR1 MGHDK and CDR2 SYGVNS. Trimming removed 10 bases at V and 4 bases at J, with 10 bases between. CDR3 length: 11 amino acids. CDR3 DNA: TGTGCCACCACGACAGGCTATGGCTACACCTTC. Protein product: CATTTGYGYTF.

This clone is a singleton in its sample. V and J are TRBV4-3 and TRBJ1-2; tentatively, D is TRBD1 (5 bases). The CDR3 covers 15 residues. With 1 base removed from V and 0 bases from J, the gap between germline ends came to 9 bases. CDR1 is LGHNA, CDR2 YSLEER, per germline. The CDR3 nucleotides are TGCGCCAGCAGCCAAGCGTCAGGGCCTAACTATGGCTACACCTTC. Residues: CASSQASGPNYGYTF.

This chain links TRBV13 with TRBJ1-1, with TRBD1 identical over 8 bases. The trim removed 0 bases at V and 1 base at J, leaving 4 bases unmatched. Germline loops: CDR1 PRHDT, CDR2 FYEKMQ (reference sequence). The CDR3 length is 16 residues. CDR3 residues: CASSLGDRVTNTEAFF. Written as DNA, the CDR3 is TGTGCCAGCAGCTTAGGGGACAGGGTTACGAACACTGAAGCTTTCTTT.

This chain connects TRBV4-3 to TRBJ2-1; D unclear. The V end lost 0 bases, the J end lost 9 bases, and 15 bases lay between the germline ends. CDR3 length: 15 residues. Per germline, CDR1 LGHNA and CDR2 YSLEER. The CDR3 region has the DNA TGCGCCAGCAGCCAAGACCCCGCGCTCCCCCTTGAGCAGTTCTTC. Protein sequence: CASSQDPALPLEQFF.

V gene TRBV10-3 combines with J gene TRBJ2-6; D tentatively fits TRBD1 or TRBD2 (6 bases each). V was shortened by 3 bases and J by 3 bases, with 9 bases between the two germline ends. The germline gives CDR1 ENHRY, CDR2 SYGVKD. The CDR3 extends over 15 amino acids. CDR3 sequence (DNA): TGTGCCATCAGTGAAGGGGGGAGTGGGGCCAACGTCCTGACTTTC. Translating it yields CAISEGGSGANVLTF.

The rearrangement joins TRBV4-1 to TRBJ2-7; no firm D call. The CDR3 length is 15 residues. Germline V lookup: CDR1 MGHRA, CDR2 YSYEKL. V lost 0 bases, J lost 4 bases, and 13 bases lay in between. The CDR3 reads CASSQDIPLGYEQYF. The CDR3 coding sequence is TGCGCCAGCAGCCAAGATATCCCTCTAGGTTACGAGCAGTACTTC.

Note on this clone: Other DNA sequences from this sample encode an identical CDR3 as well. The CDR3 region has the DNA TGTGCCAGCAGTTTATCTGGGGCCAACGTCCTGACTTTC. Its protein product is CASSLSGANVLTF. This chain joins TRBV27 and TRBJ2-6, with D unclear. V shed 0 bases and J shed 3 bases, with 0 bases lying between them. The CDR3 totals 13 residues. The germline CDR1 and CDR2 sequences are MNHEY and SMNVEV (reference sequence).

DNA for the CDR3: TGCGCCAGCAGCCAACTTGGGAGGGCGGGGGGAAGCACAGATACGCAGTATTTT. Translation: CASSQLGRAGGSTDTQYF. The rearrangement joins TRBV4-1 to TRBJ2-3, with 8 nucleotides matching TRBD2. This CDR3 spans 18 amino acids. V gave up 2 bases and J gave up 0 bases; unmatched junction bases: 10. CDR1 and CDR2 from the germline V gene are MGHRA and YSYEKL.

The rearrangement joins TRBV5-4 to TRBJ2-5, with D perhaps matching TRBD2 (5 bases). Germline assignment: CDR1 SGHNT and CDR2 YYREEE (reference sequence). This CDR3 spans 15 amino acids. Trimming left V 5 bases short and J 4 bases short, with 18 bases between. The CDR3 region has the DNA TGTGCCAGCAGAAACGGGGTCCGGTCGTCAGAGACCCAGTACTTC. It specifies CASRNGVRSSETQYF.

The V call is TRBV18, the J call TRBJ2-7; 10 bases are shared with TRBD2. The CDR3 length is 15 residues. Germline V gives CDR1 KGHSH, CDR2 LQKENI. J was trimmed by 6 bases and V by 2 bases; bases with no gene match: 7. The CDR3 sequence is CASSPMGTSELEQYF. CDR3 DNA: TGTGCCAGCTCACCAATGGGGACTAGCGAGCTCGAGCAGTACTTC.

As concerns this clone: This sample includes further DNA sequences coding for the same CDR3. CDR3 in amino acids: CASSQEVGIVGFYEQYF. Here the CDR3 DNA reads TGCGCCAGCAGCCAAGAAGTCGGGATAGTCGGATTCTACGAGCAGTACTTC. V usage is TRBV4-1 and J usage is TRBJ2-7, with D maybe TRBD2 (5 bases). CDR1 and CDR2 from the germline V gene are MGHRA and YSYEKL. V lost 0 bases and J lost 3, with 18 bases in between. CDR3 length: 17 amino acids.

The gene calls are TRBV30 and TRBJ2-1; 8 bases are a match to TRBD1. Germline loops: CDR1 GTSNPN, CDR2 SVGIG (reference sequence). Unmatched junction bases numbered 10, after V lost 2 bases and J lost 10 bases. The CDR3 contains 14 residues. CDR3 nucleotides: TGTGCCTGGAGTAAGGGGCAGGGGGCAGGGGAGCAGTTCTTC. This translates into CAWSKGQGAGEQFF.

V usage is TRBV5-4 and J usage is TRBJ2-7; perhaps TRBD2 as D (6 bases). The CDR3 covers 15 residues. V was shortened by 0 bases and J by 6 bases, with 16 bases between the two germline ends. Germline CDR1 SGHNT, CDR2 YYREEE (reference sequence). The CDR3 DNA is TGTGCCAGCAGCTTGGGTGCCGGGAGTGGCAGCGAGCAGTACTTC. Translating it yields CASSLGAGSGSEQYF.

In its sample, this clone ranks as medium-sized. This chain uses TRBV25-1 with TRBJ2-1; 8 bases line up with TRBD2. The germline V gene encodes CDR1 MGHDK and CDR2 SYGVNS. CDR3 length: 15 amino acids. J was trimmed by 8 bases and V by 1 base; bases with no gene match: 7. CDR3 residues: CASSESSGSGDEQFF. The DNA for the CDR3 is TGTGCCAGCAGTGAATCGAGCGGGAGTGGTGATGAGCAGTTCTTC.

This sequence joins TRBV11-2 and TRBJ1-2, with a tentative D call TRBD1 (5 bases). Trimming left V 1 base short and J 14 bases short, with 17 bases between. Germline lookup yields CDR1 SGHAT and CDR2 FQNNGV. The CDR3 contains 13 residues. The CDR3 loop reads CASSLVGRGGWTF. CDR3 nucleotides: TGTGCCAGCAGCTTAGTGGGCCGGGGGGGATGGACCTTC. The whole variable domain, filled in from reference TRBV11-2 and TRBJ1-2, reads EAGVAQSPRYKIIEKRQSVAFWCNPISGHATLYWYQQILGQGPKLLIQFQNNGVVDDSQLPKDRFSAERLKGVDSTLKIQPAKLEDSAVYLCASSLVGRGGWTFGSGTRLTVV.

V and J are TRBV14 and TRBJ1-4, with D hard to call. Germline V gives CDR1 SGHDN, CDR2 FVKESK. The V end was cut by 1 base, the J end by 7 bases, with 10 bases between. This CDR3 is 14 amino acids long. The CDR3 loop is CASSQGGRREKLFF. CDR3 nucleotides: TGTGCCAGCAGCCAAGGCGGGAGACGTGAAAAACTGTTTTTT.